This TCR beta chain was profiled in a study of blood T cells in healthy people across ages. The wider study: Roughly one uniquely barcoded beta molecule per two T cells was captured.

Germline lookup yields CDR1 DFQATT and CDR2 SNEGSKA (reference sequence). The CDR3 has 13 residues. Between the trimmed V and J ends, which lost 0 bases and 1 base, there was a span of 4 bases. The study's findings and limits: Per million T cells, TCR beta diversity dropped about linearly as age rose. Among long-lived donors, naive CD4+ cells were more numerous and diversity higher than in aged donors.

This clonotype was picked up one time. Antigen unknown. The authors ran a second PCR of 7 to 11 cycles using a sample-barcoded 5' primer and a J-beta primer mix. TCRdb recomputed calls from the 5' RACE reads with MiXCR, one row per CDR3 protein. In the table there are approximately 940,000 distinct CDR3 sequences, approximately 49% of which are singletons. The chain carries TRBV20-1 and TRBJ1-3, with D hard to call. Specimen: blood. The TCR comes from a man aged 25-45 years in good health. The CDR3 protein is CSARDQSGNTIYF. In nucleotides, the CDR3 is TGCAGTGCTAGAGATCAGTCTGGAAACACCATATATTTT.